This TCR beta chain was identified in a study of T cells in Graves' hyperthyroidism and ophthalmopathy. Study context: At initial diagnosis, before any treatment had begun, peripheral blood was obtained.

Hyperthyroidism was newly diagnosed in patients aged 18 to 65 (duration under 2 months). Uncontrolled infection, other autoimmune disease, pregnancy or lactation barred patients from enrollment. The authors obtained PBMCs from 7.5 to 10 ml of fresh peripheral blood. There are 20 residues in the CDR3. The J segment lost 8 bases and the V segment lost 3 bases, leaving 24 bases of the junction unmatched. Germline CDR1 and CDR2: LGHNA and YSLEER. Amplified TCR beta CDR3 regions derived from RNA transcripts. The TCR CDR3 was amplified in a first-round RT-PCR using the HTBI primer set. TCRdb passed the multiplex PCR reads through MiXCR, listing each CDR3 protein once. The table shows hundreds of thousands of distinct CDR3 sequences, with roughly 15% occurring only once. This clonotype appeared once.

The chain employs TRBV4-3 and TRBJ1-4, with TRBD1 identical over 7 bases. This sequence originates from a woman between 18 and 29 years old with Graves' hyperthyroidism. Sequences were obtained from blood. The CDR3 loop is CASSQGLPKGGTEAVEKLFF. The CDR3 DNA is TGCGCCAGCAGCCAGGGTTTGCCTAAGGGGGGGACAGAAGCTGTCGAAAAACTGTTTTTT.